This paragraph covers one TCR beta chain sequence. This entry comes from a study of control samples from healthy donors and cancer patients. Germline V gene data show CDR1 as SGHKS and CDR2 as YYEKEE (reference sequence). The V end was cut by 2 bases, the J end by 7 bases, with 12 bases between. This CDR3 is built from 13 residues. Here immunoSEQ multiplex PCR was the method, and the copy in TCRdb shows in-frame clones only, minus some. Of about 94,000 clones listed, less than 95% are singletons. The sequence was collected from a woman aged 18 to 35 in good health. What was sequenced was blood. The V gene is TRBV5-5, the J gene TRBJ1-2; the D gene is possibly TRBD1 (6 bases). The CDR3 bases are TGTGCCAGCAGCTTAACAGGGTTATCTGGCTACACCTTC. Residues: CASSLTGLSGYTF.